This entry features one T cell receptor beta chain sequence. Its cognate antigen is unknown. Authors' data handling: Junction-only sequences without quality scores were provided by ImmunoSEQ, so filtering was different. The assay was immunoSEQ multiplex PCR, and TCRdb's table has in-frame clones only and misses some. That table supplies the V and J calls and clone size; D and trimming were determined from the DNA. Of over 1.4 million clones in the sample, 96% are singletons; the top ten hold approximately 1%. This entry belongs to a study of shared clonotypes between healthy human individuals. Regarding the study as a whole: Few donors limited the genetic and exposure-history diversity represented. Rarefaction revealed incomplete sorted-subset sequencing despite large depth.

Trimming shortened V by 4 bases and J by 6 bases, and 12 bases separated the two germline ends. The CDR3 is 13 residues long. The germline CDR1 and CDR2 sequences are LNHDA and SQIVND (reference sequence). The V call is TRBV19, the J call TRBJ1-2, with D possibly matching TRBD1 (6 bases). This TCR derives from a man aged 25-45 years in good health. The sequencing input was naive CD4+ T cells sorted from blood. This sample's subset: CD45RA+ positively selected. CDR3 in DNA: TGTGCCAGTAGTACTACGAGGGGGGATGGCTACACCTTC. Translation gives CASSTTRGDGYTF.